The present entry profiles one TCR beta chain with its context. What it binds is unknown. Time point noted: week 5, during vaccination. The investigators gave 300 ug of mutant IDH1 20-mer peptide in each vaccine dose, together with topical imiquimod. These data come from a study of a mutant IDH1 vaccine in newly diagnosed glioma. V lost 3 bases and J lost 1, with 13 bases in between. The germline V gene encodes CDR1 GTSNPN and CDR2 SVGIG (reference sequence). The CDR3 spans 14 residues. Repertoires were generated with immunoSEQ multiplex PCR, while TCRdb's copy carries only in-frame clones and drops some. The table shows fewer than 40,000 clones, with approximately 80% occurring only once. Regarding the study as a whole: Evidence of vaccine-induced immune responses was documented in roughly 93% of patients.

The starting material was PBMCs, obtained from a glioma patient whose treatment included an IDH1 peptide vaccine. The V call is TRBV30, the J call TRBJ2-7, with D unclear. This sequence was found in a middle-aged man with glioma. Here the CDR3 DNA reads TGTGCCTGGAGAGGGCGGTGGCAGTCCTACGAGCAGTACTTC. Encoded protein: CAWRGRWQSYEQYF. Looking up the rest from reference TRBV30 and TRBJ2-7 gives the full variable domain: SQTIHQWPATLVQPVGSPLSLECTVEGTSNPNLYWYRQAAGRGLQLLFYSVGIGQISSEVPQNLSASRPQDRQFILSSKKLLLSDSGFYLCAWRGRWQSYEQYFGPGTRLTVT.